This TCR beta chain was recovered during a study of blood T cells in healthy people across ages. Note on this clonotype: Its antigen is unidentified.

The ends lost 5 bases at V and 3 bases at J; junction bases unmatched: 6. CDR1 MNHEY and CDR2 SVGAGI come from the germline V gene. CDR3 length: 15 amino acids. Every donor gave 9 to 10 milliliters of peripheral blood. Combining a sample-barcoded 5' primer with a J-beta primer mix, a second PCR ran for 7 to 11 cycles. In TCRdb, the 5' RACE reads were re-called with MiXCR into one record per CDR3 protein. The table records nearly 800,000 distinct CDR3 sequences, 45% to 70% of them present only once. Points from the study as a whole: Diversity of TCR beta per million T cells declined in a roughly linear way with age. Relative to aged donors, long-lived donors carried more naive CD4+ cells and displayed higher diversity.

The sequence was obtained from a middle-aged man in good health. Sequencing input: blood. This chain connects TRBV6-5 to TRBJ1-2; 10 bases agree with TRBD1. The CDR3: CASSRYGTGDYGYTF. The CDR3 nucleotides are TGTGCCAGCAGTAGGTACGGGACAGGGGACTATGGCTACACCTTC.